In this sample, the clone carrying this T cell receptor (beta chain) turned up many times. Its antigen is undetermined. The sample originates from a study of T-cell reconstitution after alpha-beta-depleted transplantation in children. Whole-study results and caveats: T-cell counts and diversity at one year post-transplant came mainly from newly produced T cells. Reportedly, alpha-beta T cells present about two months post-transplant originated from several hundred expanded clones of graft origin.

Unique molecular identifiers were used in preparing the TCRbeta library. TCRdb independently ran MiXCR on the PCR reads; one entry per CDR3 protein. The sample comprises some 110,000 distinct CDR3 sequences, approximately 10% of which are singletons, and nearly 35% rests with the top ten. The V end was cut by 0 bases, the J end by 0 bases, with 8 bases between. CDR1 is KGHDR and CDR2 is SFDVKD in the germline V gene. The CDR3 covers 16 residues. The sequence was obtained from a boy under 10 years old with acute lymphoblastic leukemia, due to receive a stem cell transplant. This rearrangement joins TRBV24-1 to TRBJ2-1; D uncertain. The material was PBMCs, obtained before TCRalphabeta/CD19-depleted stem cell transplant. CDR3 loop: CATSDLHVDSYNEQFF. The CDR3 coding sequence is TGTGCCACCAGTGATTTGCATGTCGACTCCTACAATGAGCAGTTCTTC.